This TCR beta chain was sequenced for a study of OX40 agonist ivuxolimab in advanced cancers. Overall study context: Dose-escalation patients' cancers were hepatocellular carcinoma, melanoma, renal cell or head and neck cancer. Participants averaged around 60 years of age (range roughly 23 to 79) and were about 85% male. There were three patients with partial responses, one having hepatocellular carcinoma and two cutaneous melanoma.

TCRdb's copy holds only in-frame clones and misses some; the assay was immunoSEQ multiplex PCR. The table shows 30,000 to 40,000 clones, with over 75% occurring only once. The CDR3 is 14 residues long. The junction had 2 bases not matched to a gene; V was cut back by 4 bases and J by 8 bases. Germline-derived CDR1 and CDR2 are SGHRS and YFSETQ. This sequence joins TRBV5-1 and TRBJ2-1; 14 bases match TRBD2. The sequence was obtained from an adult with an advanced solid tumor such as melanoma, head and neck, liver or kidney cancer. The source material was CD4+ or CD8+ T cells sorted from blood, sampled in a trial of the OX40 agonist ivuxolimab. DNA of the CDR3: TGCGCCAGCAGCCTGGGACTAGCGGGGGATGAGCAGTTCTTC. Protein: CASSLGLAGDEQFF.